Below, 5 T cell receptor beta chains from the same sample are listed, as sequenced in a study of cytomegalovirus exposure and HLA in healthy donors. The PCR made use of 60 Vbeta and 13 Jbeta primers. Sequencing was performed with immunoSEQ multiplex PCR; in TCRdb, only in-frame clones are kept and a portion is missing. This sample has over 200,000 clones, with 60% to 80% found just once. What was sequenced was PBMCs. These receptor sequences come from a male donor in good health and CMV-seronegative.

The chain uses TRBV30 and TRBJ2-7; weak D call: TRBD2 (6 bases). V lost 4 bases and J 2 bases, leaving 12 bases between the germline ends. CDR3 length: 13 amino acids. Germline V gives CDR1 GTSNPN, CDR2 SVGIG (reference sequence). Here the CDR3 reads CAWMGGKTYEQYF. Written as DNA, the CDR3 is TGTGCCTGGATGGGCGGGAAGACCTACGAGCAGTACTTC.

The J gene is TRBJ1-1, the V gene TRBV7-6; 7 bases line up with TRBD1. From germline, CDR1 is SGHVS and CDR2 FNYEAQ. J gave up 4 bases and V 5 bases, and 4 bases lay outside the gene matches. The CDR3 contains 13 residues. This CDR3 reads CASSLQGSTEAFF. DNA of the CDR3: TGTGCCAGCAGCCTACAGGGGAGCACTGAAGCTTTCTTT.

This clone was seen a handful of times. The V call is TRBV4-1, the J call TRBJ2-3; 8 nucleotides match TRBD1. The CDR3 covers 16 residues. Germline V gene sequence: CDR1 MGHRA, CDR2 YSYEKL. Trimming removed 3 bases from V and 0 bases from J; junction bases left unmatched: 5. The CDR3 region has the DNA TGCGCCAGCAGCCAGAGACAGGGGACTAGCACAGATACGCAGTATTTT. This translates into CASSQRQGTSTDTQYF.

The chain links TRBV27 to TRBJ2-1, with TRBD1 identical over 7 bases. Per germline, CDR1 MNHEY and CDR2 SMNVEV (reference sequence). V was clipped by 5 bases and J by 3 bases; unmatched bases: 7. The CDR3 has 15 amino acids. The CDR3 protein is CASSMKGQFYNEQFF. CDR3 coding DNA: TGTGCCAGCAGTATGAAGGGACAGTTCTACAATGAGCAGTTCTTC.

DNA for the CDR3: TGCGCCAGCAGTGCCGGGGATCGCTACACCTTC. As protein: CASSAGDRYTF. The chain links TRBV10-1 to TRBJ1-2; no reliable D call. Trimming stripped 4 bases from V and 9 bases from J, with 9 bases between. The CDR3 is made up of 11 amino acids. Germline-derived CDR1 and CDR2 are WNHNN and SYGVQD (reference sequence).